This T cell receptor beta chain originates from a study of blood T cell repertoires in COVID-19. Across the whole study: Whether acute or convalescent, the COVID-19 samples came from the United States, Italy and Spain. PBMCs, B-cell-depleted T cells, or T cells were the source of the cDNA or gDNA that made up the material.

Original analysis: Estimation of nucleated cell counts relied on the amplification of reference gene primers. Here immunoSEQ multiplex PCR was the method, and the copy in TCRdb shows in-frame clones only, minus some. V and J calls and clone size are given by that table; D and trimming were obtained from the DNA. The sample holds 150,000 or so clones, roughly four fifths seen once. This CDR3 spans 17 amino acids. Looked up from germline, CDR1 is LNHDA and CDR2 is SQIVND (reference sequence). V lost 5 bases, J lost 0 bases, and 18 bases lay in between. The specimen sequenced was peripheral blood. This chain uses TRBV19 with TRBJ2-3; D perhaps matches TRBD1 (5 bases). The source of this sequence is an elderly man with acute or convalescent COVID-19. The DNA for the CDR3 is TGTGCCAGTAGTCCCCAGGGCAGGTGGGTAAGCACAGATACGCAGTATTTT. This translates into CASSPQGRWVSTDTQYF. The whole variable domain, remainder taken from reference TRBV19 and TRBJ2-3, is DGGITQSPKYLFRKEGQNVTLSCEQNLNHDAMYWYRQDPGQGLRLIYYSQIVNDFQKGDIAEGYSVSREKKESFPLTVTSAQKNPTAFYLCASSPQGRWVSTDTQYFGPGTRLTVL.